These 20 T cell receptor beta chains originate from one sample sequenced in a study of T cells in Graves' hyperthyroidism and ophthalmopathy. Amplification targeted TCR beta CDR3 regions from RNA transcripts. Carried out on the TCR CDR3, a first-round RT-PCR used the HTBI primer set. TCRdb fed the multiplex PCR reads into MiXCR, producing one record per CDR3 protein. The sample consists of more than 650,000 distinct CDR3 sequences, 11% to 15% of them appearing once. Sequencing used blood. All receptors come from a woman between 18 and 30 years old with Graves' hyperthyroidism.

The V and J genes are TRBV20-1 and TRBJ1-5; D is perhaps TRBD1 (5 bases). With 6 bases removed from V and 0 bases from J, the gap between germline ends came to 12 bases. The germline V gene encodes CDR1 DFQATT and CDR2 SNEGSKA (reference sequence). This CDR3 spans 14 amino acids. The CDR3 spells CSAAGVYSNQPQHF. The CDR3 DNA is TGCAGTGCCGCGGGGGTATATAGCAATCAGCCCCAGCATTTT.

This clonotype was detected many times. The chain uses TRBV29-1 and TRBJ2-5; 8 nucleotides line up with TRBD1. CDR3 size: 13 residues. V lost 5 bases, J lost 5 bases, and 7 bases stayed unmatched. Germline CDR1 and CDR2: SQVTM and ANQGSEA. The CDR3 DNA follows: TGCAGCGTTCTCAGGGGGCCTGGGGAGACCCAGTACTTC. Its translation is CSVLRGPGETQYF.

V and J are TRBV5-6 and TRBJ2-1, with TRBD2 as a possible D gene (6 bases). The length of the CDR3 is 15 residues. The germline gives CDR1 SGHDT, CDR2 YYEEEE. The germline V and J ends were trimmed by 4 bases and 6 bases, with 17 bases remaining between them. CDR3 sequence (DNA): TGTGCCAGCAGCCGTACCAGACTAGAGATCAATGAGCAGTTCTTC. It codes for CASSRTRLEINEQFF.

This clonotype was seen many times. CDR3: CASSLRGGGPQPQHF. DNA of the CDR3: TGTGCCAGCAGCTTACGGGGGGGGGGGCCTCAGCCCCAGCATTTT. The rearrangement links TRBV28 to TRBJ1-5; possible D gene TRBD1, 6 bases. Trimming removed 6 bases from V and 6 bases from J, with 18 bases in between. The CDR3 is made up of 15 amino acids. Germline values: CDR1 MDHEN, CDR2 SYDVKM.

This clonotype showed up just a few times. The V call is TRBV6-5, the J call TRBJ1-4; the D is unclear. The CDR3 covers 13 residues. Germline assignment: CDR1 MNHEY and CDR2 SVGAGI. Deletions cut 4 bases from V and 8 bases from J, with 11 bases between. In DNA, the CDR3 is TGTGCCAGCAGTTCATACGTTCGGGAAAAACTGTTTTTT. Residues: CASSSYVREKLFF.

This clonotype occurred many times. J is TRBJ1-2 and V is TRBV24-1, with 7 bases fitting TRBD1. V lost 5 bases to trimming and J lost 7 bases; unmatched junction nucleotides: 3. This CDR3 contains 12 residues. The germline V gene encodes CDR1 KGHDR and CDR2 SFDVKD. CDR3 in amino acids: CATSAQGVGYTF. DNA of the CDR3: TGTGCCACCAGTGCGCAGGGGGTTGGCTACACCTTC.

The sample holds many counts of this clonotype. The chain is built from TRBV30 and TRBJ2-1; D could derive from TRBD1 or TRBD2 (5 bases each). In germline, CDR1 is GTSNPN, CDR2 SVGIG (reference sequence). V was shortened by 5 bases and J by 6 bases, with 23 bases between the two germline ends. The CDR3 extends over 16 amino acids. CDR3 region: CAWGLPGRVWVNEQFF. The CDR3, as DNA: TGTGCCTGGGGCCTTCCGGGACGGGTCTGGGTCAATGAGCAGTTCTTC.

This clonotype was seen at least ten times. The CDR3 loop reads CASSPLGQPQHF. The CDR3, as DNA: TGTGCCAGCAGTCCCTTAGGTCAGCCCCAGCATTTT. The chain recombines TRBV12-3 or TRBV12-4 with TRBJ1-5; no reliable D call. V lost 5 bases, J lost 6 bases, and 8 bases lay in between. The CDR3 is 12 amino acids.

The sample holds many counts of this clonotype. CDR3 sequence (DNA): TGCAGCGTTCGATCGACAGGGCACGAGCAGTACTTC. Amino acids: CSVRSTGHEQYF. This rearrangement joins TRBV29-1 to TRBJ2-7; the match to TRBD1 covers 7 bases. The trim removed 5 bases at V and 5 bases at J, leaving 6 bases unmatched. Per germline, CDR1 SQVTM and CDR2 ANQGSEA. The CDR3 runs to 12 residues.

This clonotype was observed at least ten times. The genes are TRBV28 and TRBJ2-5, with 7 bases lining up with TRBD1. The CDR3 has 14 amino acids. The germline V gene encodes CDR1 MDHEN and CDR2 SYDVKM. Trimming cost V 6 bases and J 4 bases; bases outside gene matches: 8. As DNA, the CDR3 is TGTGCCAGCAGGTCGCAGGGGGTGTTAGAGACCCAGTACTTC. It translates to CASRSQGVLETQYF. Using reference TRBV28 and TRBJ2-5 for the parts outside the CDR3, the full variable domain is DVKVTQSSRYLVKRTGEKVFLECVQDMDHENMFWYRQDPGLGLRLIYFSYDVKMKEKGDIPEGYSVSREKKERFSLILESASTNQTSMYLCASRSQGVLETQYFGPGTRLLVL.

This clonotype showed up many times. For the CDR3, the DNA is TGTGCCAGCTCCTCGACAGACATGAACACTGAAGCTTTCTTT. Amino acid sequence: CASSSTDMNTEAFF. The chain recombines TRBV18 with TRBJ1-1; D may be TRBD1 (5 bases). Trimming took off 6 bases at V and 0 bases at J, with 11 bases between the two ends. From germline, CDR1 is KGHSH and CDR2 LQKENI. There are 14 residues in the CDR3.

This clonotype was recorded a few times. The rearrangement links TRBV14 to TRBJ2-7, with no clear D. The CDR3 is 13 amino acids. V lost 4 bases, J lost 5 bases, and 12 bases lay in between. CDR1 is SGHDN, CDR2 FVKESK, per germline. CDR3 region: CASSPNVWDEQYF. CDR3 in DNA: TGTGCCAGCAGCCCGAACGTCTGGGACGAGCAGTACTTC. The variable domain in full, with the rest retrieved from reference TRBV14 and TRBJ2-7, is EAGVTQFPSHSVIEKGQTVTLRCDPISGHDNLYWYRRVMGKEIKFLLHFVKESKQDESGMPNNRFLAERTGGTYSTLKVQPAELEDSGVYFCASSPNVWDEQYFGPGTRLTVT.

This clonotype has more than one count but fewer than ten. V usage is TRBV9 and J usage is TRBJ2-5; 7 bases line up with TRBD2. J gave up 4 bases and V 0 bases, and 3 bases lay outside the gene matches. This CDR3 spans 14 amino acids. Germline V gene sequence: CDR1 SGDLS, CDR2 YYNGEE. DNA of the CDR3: TGTGCCAGCAGCGTAGCGCCGGGGGGAGAGACCCAGTACTTC. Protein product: CASSVAPGGETQYF.

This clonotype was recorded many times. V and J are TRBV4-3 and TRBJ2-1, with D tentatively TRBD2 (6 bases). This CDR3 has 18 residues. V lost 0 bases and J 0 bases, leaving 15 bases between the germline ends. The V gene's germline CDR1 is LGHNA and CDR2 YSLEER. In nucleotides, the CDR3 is TGCGCCAGCAGCCAAGATGTGGGGACTGTGAGCTCCTACAATGAGCAGTTCTTC. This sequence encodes CASSQDVGTVSSYNEQFF.

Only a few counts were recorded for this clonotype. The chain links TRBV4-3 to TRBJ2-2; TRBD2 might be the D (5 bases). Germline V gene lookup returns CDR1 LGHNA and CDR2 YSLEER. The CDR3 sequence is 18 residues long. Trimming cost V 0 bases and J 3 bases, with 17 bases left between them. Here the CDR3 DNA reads TGCGCCAGCAGCCAAGATTTCAGAGGGTTGGAATACACCGGGGAGCTGTTTTTT. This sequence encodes CASSQDFRGLEYTGELFF.

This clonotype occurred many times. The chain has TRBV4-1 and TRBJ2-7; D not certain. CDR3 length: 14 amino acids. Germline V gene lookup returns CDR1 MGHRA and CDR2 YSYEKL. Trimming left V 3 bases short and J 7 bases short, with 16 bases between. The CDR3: CASSQPIASGEQYF. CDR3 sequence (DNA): TGCGCCAGCAGCCAGCCTATCGCCTCTGGGGAGCAGTACTTC.

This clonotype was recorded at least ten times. The CDR3 spells CASTPSSNQPQHF. The CDR3 region has the DNA TGTGCCAGCACCCCTTCAAGCAATCAGCCCCAGCATTTT. The genes are TRBV2 and TRBJ1-5; no definite D call. Germline V lookup: CDR1 SNHLY, CDR2 FYNNEI. The CDR3 extends over 13 amino acids. Trimming left V 7 bases short and J 1 base short, with 8 bases between. Looking up the rest from reference TRBV2 and TRBJ1-5 gives the full variable domain: EPEVTQTPSHQVTQMGQEVILRCVPISNHLYFYWYRQILGQKVEFLVSFYNNEISEKSEIFDDQFSVERPDGSNFTLKIRSTKLEDSAMYFCASTPSSNQPQHFGDGTRLSIL.

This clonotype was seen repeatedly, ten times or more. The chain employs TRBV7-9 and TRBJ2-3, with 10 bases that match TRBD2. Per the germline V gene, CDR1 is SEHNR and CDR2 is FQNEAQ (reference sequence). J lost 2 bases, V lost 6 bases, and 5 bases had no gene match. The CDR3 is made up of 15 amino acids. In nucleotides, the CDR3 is TGTGCCAGCAGTACAGGACTAGCGGTCACAGATACGCAGTATTTT. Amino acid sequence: CASSTGLAVTDTQYF.

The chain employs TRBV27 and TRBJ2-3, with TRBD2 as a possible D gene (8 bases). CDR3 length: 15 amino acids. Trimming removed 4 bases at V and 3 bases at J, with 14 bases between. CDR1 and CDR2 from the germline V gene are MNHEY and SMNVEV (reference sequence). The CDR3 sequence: CASSWTGGGTDTQYF. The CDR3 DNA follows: TGTGCCAGCAGTTGGACAGGCGGGGGGACAGATACGCAGTATTTT.

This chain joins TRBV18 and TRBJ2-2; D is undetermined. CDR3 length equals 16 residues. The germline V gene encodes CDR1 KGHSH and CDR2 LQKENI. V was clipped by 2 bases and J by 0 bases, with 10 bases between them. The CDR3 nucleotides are TGTGCCAGCTCACCAGTACACTCAGCGAACACCGGGGAGCTGTTTTTT. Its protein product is CASSPVHSANTGELFF.